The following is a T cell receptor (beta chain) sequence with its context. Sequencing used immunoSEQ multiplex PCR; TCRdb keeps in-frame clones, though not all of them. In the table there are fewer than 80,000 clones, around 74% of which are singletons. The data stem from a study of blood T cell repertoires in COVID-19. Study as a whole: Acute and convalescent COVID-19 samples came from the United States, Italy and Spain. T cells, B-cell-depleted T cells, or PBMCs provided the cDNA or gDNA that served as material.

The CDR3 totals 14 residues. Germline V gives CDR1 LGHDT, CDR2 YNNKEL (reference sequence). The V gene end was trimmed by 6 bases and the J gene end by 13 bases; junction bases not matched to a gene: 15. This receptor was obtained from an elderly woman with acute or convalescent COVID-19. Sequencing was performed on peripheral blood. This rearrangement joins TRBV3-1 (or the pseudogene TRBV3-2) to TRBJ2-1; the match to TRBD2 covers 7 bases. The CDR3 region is CASRPTGGRRNQFF. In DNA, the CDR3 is TGTGCCAGCAGACCTACGGGGGGTCGAAGGAACCAGTTCTTC.